This is a list of T cell receptor beta chains from one sample in a study of siplizumab effects on memory and regulatory T cells. Produced via immunoSEQ multiplex PCR; TCRdb's table is partial and in-frame only. The sample consists of 100,000 or so clones, about 93% of them appearing once. What was sequenced was CD4+ T cells sorted from blood. These receptors came from a human donor in good health. Each CDR3 is given with its conserved first and last residue. A D gene is named only where the DNA matches it firmly.

V,J,D,CDR3
TRBV20-1,TRBJ2-1,NA,CSARVRNEQFF
TRBV30,TRBJ1-4,NA,CAWSPAEGQGKLFF
TRBV6-5,TRBJ2-1,TRBD2,CASSISGSSYNEQFF
TRBV29-1,TRBJ1-3,NA,CSVEAGGNTIYF
TRBV30,TRBJ1-1,NA,CAWSPGGGTEAFF
TRBV2,TRBJ2-7,TRBD2,CARGAAGGYEQYF
TRBV27,TRBJ1-5,NA,CASSSQGVQPQHF
TRBV7-9,TRBJ1-2,NA,CASSLEAGANYGYTF
TRBV5-1,TRBJ2-1,TRBD2,CASSLAGGRGRDEQFF
TRBV7-2,TRBJ1-5,NA,CASSLEGAHQPQHF
TRBV4-2,TRBJ1-6,NA,CASSQEKGRADSPLHF
TRBV9,TRBJ2-2,NA,CASSVEGGPSDTGELFF
TRBV6-1,TRBJ2-3,NA,CASRDTASTDTQYF
TRBV6-1,TRBJ1-2,TRBD1,CASSDRGGSYGYTF
TRBV25-1,TRBJ1-3,NA,CASSEWNRVAGNTIYF
TRBV10-2,TRBJ2-7,TRBD1,CASSEFPPGQGANEQYF
TRBV12-2,TRBJ1-1,NA,CASRPGQTEAFF
TRBV5-1,TRBJ1-3,NA,CASSLAGTGNTIYF
TRBV6-5,TRBJ2-7,NA,CASSYSRDSSYEQYF
TRBV5-1,TRBJ2-5,TRBD2,CASSILLAGEKTQYF
TRBV7-3,TRBJ2-1,NA,CAGAGPTVNNEQFF
TRBV27,TRBJ2-3,NA,CASSLGLNTDTQYF
TRBV20-1,TRBJ1-1,NA,CSARDRTEAFF
TRBV30,TRBJ1-1,NA,CAFQPDTEAFF
TRBV18,TRBJ1-1,NA,CASSPRTQNTEAFF
TRBV6-1,TRBJ1-5,NA,CASSRRGRVNQPQHF
TRBV6-1,TRBJ1-2,TRBD1,CASSEVGTGGYTF
TRBV30,TRBJ1-1,NA,CAWSTQGSTEAFF
TRBV6-5,TRBJ2-7,NA,CASSSSHGGISYEQYF
TRBV11-2,TRBJ2-7,NA,CASSRGGGSYEQYF
TRBV29-1,TRBJ2-3,TRBD1,CSVRDRGPLDTQYF
TRBV4-3,TRBJ1-2,NA,CASSQGVRDGYTF